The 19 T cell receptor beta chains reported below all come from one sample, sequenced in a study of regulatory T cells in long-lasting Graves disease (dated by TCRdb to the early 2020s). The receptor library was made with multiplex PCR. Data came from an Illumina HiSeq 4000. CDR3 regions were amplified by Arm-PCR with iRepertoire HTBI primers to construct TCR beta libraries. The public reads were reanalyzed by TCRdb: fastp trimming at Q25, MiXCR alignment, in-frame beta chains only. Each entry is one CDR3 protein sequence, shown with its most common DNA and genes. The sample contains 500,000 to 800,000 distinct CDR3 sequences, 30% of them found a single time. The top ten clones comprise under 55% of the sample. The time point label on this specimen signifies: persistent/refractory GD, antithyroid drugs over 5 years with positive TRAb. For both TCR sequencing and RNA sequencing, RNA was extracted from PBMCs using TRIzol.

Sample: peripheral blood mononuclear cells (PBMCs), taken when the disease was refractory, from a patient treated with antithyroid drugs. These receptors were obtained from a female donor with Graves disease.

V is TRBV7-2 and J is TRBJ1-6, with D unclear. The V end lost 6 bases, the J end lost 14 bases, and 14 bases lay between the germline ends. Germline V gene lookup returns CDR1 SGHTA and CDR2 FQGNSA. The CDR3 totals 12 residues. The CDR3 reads CASRGLIETLHF. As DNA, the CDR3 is TGTGCCAGCAGAGGCTTGATCGAGACCCTCCACTTT.

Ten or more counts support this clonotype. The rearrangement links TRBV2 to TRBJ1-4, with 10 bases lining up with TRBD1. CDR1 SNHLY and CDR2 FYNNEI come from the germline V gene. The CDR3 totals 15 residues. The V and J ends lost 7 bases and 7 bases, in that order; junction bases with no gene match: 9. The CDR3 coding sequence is TGTGCCAGCATCCCGGACAGGGGGGCGGGTGAAAAACTGTTTTTT. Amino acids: CASIPDRGAGEKLFF.

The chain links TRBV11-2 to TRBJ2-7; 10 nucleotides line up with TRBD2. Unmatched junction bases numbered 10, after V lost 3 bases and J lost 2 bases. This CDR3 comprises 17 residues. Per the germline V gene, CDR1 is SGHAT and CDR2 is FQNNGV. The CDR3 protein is CASSFAIWTSGTYEQYF. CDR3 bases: TGTGCCAGCAGCTTCGCCATTTGGACTAGCGGAACCTACGAGCAGTACTTC.

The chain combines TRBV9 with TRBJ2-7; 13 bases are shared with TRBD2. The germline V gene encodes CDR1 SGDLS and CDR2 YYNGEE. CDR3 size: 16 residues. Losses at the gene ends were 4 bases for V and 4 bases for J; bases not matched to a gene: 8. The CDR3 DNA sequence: TGTGCCAGCAGCCCCGGGACTAGCGGGATAGTGTACGAGCAGTACTTC. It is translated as CASSPGTSGIVYEQYF.

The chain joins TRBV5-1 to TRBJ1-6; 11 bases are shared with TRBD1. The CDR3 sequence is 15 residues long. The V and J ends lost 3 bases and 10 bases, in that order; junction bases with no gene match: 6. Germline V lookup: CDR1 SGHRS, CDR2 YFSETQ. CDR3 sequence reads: CASSSGTGGMSPLHF. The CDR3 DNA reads TGCGCCAGCAGCTCCGGGACAGGGGGTATGTCACCCCTCCACTTT.

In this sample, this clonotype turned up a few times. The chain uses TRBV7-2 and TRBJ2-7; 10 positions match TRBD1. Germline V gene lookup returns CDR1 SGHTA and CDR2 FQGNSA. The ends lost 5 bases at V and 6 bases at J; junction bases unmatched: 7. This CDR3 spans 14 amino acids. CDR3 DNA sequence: TGTGCCAGCAGCCCTCGGACAGGGGGGATCGAGCAGTACTTC. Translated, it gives CASSPRTGGIEQYF.

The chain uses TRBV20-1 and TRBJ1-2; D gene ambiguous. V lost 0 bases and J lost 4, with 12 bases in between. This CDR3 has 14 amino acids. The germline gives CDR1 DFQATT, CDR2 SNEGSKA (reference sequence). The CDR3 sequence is CSARDLISVYGYTF. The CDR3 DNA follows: TGCAGTGCTAGAGACCTAATTAGTGTCTATGGCTACACCTTC.

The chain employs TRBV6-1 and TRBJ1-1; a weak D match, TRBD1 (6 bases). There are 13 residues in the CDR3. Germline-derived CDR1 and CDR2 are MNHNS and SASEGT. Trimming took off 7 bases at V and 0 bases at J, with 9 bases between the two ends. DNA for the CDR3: TGTGCCAGCATAGGGGGAATGAACACTGAAGCTTTCTTT. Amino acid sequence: CASIGGMNTEAFF.

CDR3 residues: CASSSEKKYETQYF. DNA of the CDR3: TGTGCCAGCAGCTCAGAGAAGAAATACGAGACCCAGTACTTC. The chain combines TRBV7-9 with TRBJ2-5, with D unresolved. The CDR3 covers 14 residues. The V gene's germline CDR1 is SEHNR and CDR2 FQNEAQ (reference sequence). Trimming left V 4 bases short and J 5 bases short, with 14 bases between.

CDR3 amino acids: CASSVGSLDTQYF. As DNA, the CDR3 is TGTGCCAGCAGTGTCGGGAGTTTGGATACGCAGTATTTT. The chain couples TRBV2 to TRBJ2-3; a possible D gene is TRBD2 (6 bases). The CDR3 extends over 13 amino acids. V was shortened by 4 bases and J by 6 bases, with 11 bases between the two germline ends. CDR1 is SNHLY, CDR2 FYNNEI, per germline.

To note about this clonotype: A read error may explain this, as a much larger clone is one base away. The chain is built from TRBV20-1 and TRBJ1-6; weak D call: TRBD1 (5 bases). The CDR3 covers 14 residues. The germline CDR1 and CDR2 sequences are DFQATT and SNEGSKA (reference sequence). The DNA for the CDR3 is TGCAGTGCTAGAACGGACACTTTTAATTCACTCCTCCACTTT. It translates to CSARTDTFNSLLHF.

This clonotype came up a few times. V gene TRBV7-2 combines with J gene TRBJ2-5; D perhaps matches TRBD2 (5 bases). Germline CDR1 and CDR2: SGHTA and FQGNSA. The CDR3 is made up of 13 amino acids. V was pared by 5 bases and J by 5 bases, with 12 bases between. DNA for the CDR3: TGTGCCAGCAGCCAAGGAGGTCCGGAGACCCAGTACTTC. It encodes CASSQGGPETQYF.

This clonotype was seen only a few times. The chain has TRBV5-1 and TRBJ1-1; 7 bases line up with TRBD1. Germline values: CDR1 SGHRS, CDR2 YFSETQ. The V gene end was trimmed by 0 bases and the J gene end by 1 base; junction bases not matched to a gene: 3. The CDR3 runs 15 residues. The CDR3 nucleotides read TGCGCCAGCAGCTTGGATGACAGGGCGAACACTGAAGCTTTCTTT. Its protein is CASSLDDRANTEAFF.

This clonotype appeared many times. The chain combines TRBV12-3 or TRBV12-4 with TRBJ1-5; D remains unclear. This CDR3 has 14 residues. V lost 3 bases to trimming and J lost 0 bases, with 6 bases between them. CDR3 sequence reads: CASSLGLSNQPQHF. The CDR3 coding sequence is TGTGCCAGCAGTTTGGGCCTTAGCAATCAGCCCCAGCATTTT.

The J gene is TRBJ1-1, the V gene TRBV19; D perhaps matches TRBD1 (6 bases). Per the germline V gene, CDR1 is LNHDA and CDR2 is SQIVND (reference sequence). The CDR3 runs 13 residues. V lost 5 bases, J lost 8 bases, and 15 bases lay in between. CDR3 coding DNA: TGTGCCAGTAGTGCCACAGGGAATGGGGAAGCTTTCTTT. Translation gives CASSATGNGEAFF.

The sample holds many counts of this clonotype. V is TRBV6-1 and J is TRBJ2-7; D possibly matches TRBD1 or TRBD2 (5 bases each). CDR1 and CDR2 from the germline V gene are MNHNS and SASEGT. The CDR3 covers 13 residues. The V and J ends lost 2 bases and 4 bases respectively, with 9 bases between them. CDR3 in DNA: TGTGCCAGCAGTGAACCGGGACCTTACGAGCAGTACTTC. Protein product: CASSEPGPYEQYF.

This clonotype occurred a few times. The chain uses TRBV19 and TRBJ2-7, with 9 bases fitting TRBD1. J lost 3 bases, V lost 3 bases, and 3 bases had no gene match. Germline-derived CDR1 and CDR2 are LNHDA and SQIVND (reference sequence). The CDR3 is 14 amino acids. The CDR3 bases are TGTGCCAGTAGTATGGGGGGACAGGGCTACGAGCAGTACTTC. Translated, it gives CASSMGGQGYEQYF.

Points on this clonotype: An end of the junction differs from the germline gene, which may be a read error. This CDR3 reads CASNPGGYPQAQHF. The CDR3 DNA is TGTGCCAGCAACCCAGGGGGCTATCCTCAGGCCCAGCATTTT. This chain connects TRBV6-1 to TRBJ1-5, with 8 bases matching TRBD1. Germline CDR1 and CDR2: MNHNS and SASEGT. The CDR3 runs 14 residues.

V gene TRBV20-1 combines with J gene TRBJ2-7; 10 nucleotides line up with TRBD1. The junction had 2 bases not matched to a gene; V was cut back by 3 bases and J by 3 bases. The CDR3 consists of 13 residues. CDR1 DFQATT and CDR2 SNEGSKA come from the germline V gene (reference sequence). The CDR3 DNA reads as TGCAGTGCTAGGAGGACAGGGGGCTACGAGCAGTACTTC. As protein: CSARRTGGYEQYF.